One and the same sample provided the 21 T cell receptor beta chains below, sequenced in a study of T cells in localized non-small cell lung cancer. The protocol was immunoSEQ multiplex PCR, while the TCRdb copy is restricted to in-frame clones and leaves out a portion. The profile covers about 59,000 clones, with 85% to 90% appearing a single time and about 2.1% taken by the ten largest. The material was peripheral blood, obtained before any cancer treatment. These receptors were taken from a woman aged 40 to 75 with stage I lung adenocarcinoma.

The chain carries TRBV10-3 and TRBJ2-5; D is ambiguous. The CDR3 is 12 amino acids. Germline CDR1 reads ENHRY; CDR2 reads SYGVKD. V shed 4 bases and J shed 5 bases, with 8 bases lying between them. CDR3 sequence reads: CAISAPKETQYF. The CDR3, as DNA: TGTGCCATCAGTGCCCCAAAGGAGACCCAGTACTTC.

This chain connects TRBV18 to TRBJ1-4; D is possibly TRBD1 (6 bases). The V end lost 3 bases, the J end lost 6 bases, and 14 bases lay between the germline ends. The germline V gene encodes CDR1 KGHSH and CDR2 LQKENI. CDR3 length equals 15 residues. This chain's CDR3 is CASSPRSGADEKLFF. CDR3 nucleotide sequence: TGTGCCAGCTCACCCCGATCGGGGGCTGATGAAAAACTGTTTTTT.

The chain has TRBV6-6 and TRBJ1-6; perhaps TRBD1 as D (5 bases). Deletions cut 7 bases from V and 9 bases from J, with 16 bases between. The CDR3 sequence is 14 residues long. Germline V gene data show CDR1 as MNHNY and CDR2 as SVGAGI (reference sequence). Here the CDR3 DNA reads TGTGCCAGCACCCAGGGATCCGAGGGTTCACCCCTCCACTTT. It codes for CASTQGSEGSPLHF.

This chain connects TRBV27 to TRBJ2-1; TRBD2 agrees at 10 bases. Trimming cost V 5 bases and J 7 bases; bases outside gene matches: 5. The germline V gene has CDR1 MNHEY and CDR2 SMNVEV (reference sequence). This CDR3 is 14 amino acids long. CDR3 in DNA: TGTGCCAGCAGTCCTAGCGGGAGAGTGAATGAGCAGTTCTTC. Its protein is CASSPSGRVNEQFF.

Only a few counts were recorded for this clone. The V and J genes are TRBV4-3 and TRBJ2-5; TRBD2 matches 10 bases. With 2 bases clipped from V and 4 bases from J, the junction kept 10 bases outside the gene matches. CDR3 length equals 17 residues. The V gene's germline CDR1 is LGHNA and CDR2 YSLEER. The CDR3 DNA reads as TGCGCCAGCAGCCAACAGGTTGGGCTAGCGGGAGCAGAGACCCAGTACTTC. Amino acid sequence: CASSQQVGLAGAETQYF.

This clone came up once. The chain carries TRBV19 and TRBJ2-1, with 7 bases lining up with TRBD1. This CDR3 has 14 residues. Looked up from germline, CDR1 is LNHDA and CDR2 is SQIVND (reference sequence). V trimming: 6 bases; J trimming: 4 bases; junction bases outside the gene matches: 6. The CDR3: CASSRGQTYNEQFF. CDR3 bases: TGTGCCAGTAGCAGGGGACAGACTTACAATGAGCAGTTCTTC.

This clone was counted once. The genes are TRBV11-3 and TRBJ2-3; D might be TRBD1 (5 bases). The CDR3 has 14 residues. CDR1 is SGHNT and CDR2 is YENEEA in the germline V gene. Deletions cut 2 bases from V and 3 bases from J, with 9 bases between. The CDR3 DNA sequence: TGTGCCAGCAGCTTACAAGGGGAAACAGATACGCAGTATTTT. This sequence encodes CASSLQGETDTQYF. Full variable domain (missing parts from reference TRBV11-3 and TRBJ2-3): EAGVVQSPRYKIIEKKQPVAFWCNPISGHNTLYWYLQNLGQGPELLIRYENEEAVDDSQLPKDRFSAERLKGVDSTLKIQPAELGDSAVYLCASSLQGETDTQYFGPGTRLTVL.

The V and J genes are TRBV7-3 and TRBJ2-3, with 7 bases identical to TRBD2. Trimming at V came to 4 bases and at J to 2 bases, leaving 18 bases not matched to a gene. Germline V CDR1 and CDR2: SGHTA, FQGTGA. This CDR3 is 19 amino acids long. The CDR3 reads CASSSSPGVAGHITDTQYF. CDR3 sequence (DNA): TGTGCCAGCAGCTCGTCCCCCGGTGTAGCGGGTCATATCACAGATACGCAGTATTTT.

This clone was counted between two and nine times. The rearrangement joins TRBV28 to TRBJ1-2, with TRBD1 as a possible D gene (5 bases). V gave up 8 bases and J gave up 3 bases, with 13 bases separating them. The CDR3 spans 13 residues. The germline CDR1 and CDR2 sequences are MDHEN and SYDVKM. CDR3: CASSRLQDYGYTF. The CDR3 DNA follows: TGTGCCAGCTCACGACTACAGGACTATGGCTACACCTTC.

The table lists this clone with a count of one. The chain uses TRBV6-5 and TRBJ1-2; D is perhaps TRBD1 (5 bases). Trimming removed 0 bases from V and 6 bases from J, with 14 bases in between. Germline V lookup: CDR1 MNHEY, CDR2 SVGAGI. The CDR3 extends over 15 amino acids. DNA for the CDR3: TGTGCCAGCAGTTACTCGGGGGTAGGGAATAATGGCTACACCTTC. Its protein is CASSYSGVGNNGYTF.

There are a few counts of this clone. The V and J genes are TRBV5-1 and TRBJ1-5; possibly TRBD1 for D (5 bases). This CDR3 has 15 residues. Germline CDR1 SGHRS, CDR2 YFSETQ. The V end was cut by 0 bases, the J end by 7 bases, with 14 bases between. The CDR3 DNA follows: TGCGCCAGCAGCTTGGAGGCGGGGGTGGAACAGCCCCAGCATTTT. It codes for CASSLEAGVEQPQHF.

This chain links TRBV27 with TRBJ1-1, with 7 nucleotides matching TRBD1. The germline V gene has CDR1 MNHEY and CDR2 SMNVEV (reference sequence). V shed 5 bases and J 0 bases; nucleotides not matched to a gene: 3. The CDR3 is made up of 14 amino acids. The CDR3 loop reads CASSPGQMNTEAFF. The CDR3 region has the DNA TGTGCCAGCAGTCCGGGACAGATGAACACTGAAGCTTTCTTT.

This chain connects TRBV5-6 to TRBJ2-7; D is uncertain. With 4 bases removed from V and 3 bases from J, the gap between germline ends came to 17 bases. This CDR3 has 15 amino acids. The germline gives CDR1 SGHDT, CDR2 YYEEEE. The CDR3 nucleotides read TGTGCCAGCAGCCTATATTCCTCGGCACACTACGAGCAGTACTTC. Translating gives CASSLYSSAHYEQYF.

The chain employs TRBV6-6 and TRBJ2-4; 8 nucleotides agree with TRBD1. The CDR3 spans 13 residues. After removal of 2 bases from V and 14 bases from J, the junction contained 8 bases not matched to a gene. CDR1 MNHNY and CDR2 SVGAGI come from the germline V gene (reference sequence). In DNA form, the CDR3 reads TGTGCCAGCAGTTACGTTCCCTCGGACAGGGAGTACTTC. Translation: CASSYVPSDREYF.

The CDR3 loop reads CASSRDRGFTDTQYF. The CDR3 DNA sequence: TGTGCCAGCAGCCGAGACAGGGGCTTCACAGATACGCAGTATTTT. The chain combines TRBV5-6 with TRBJ2-3, with 8 bases lining up with TRBD1. The CDR3 is 15 residues long. The V segment lost 4 bases and the J segment 2 bases; nucleotides outside the gene matches: 6. CDR1 and CDR2 from the germline V gene are SGHDT and YYEEEE. The full variable domain, in which reference TRBV5-6 and TRBJ2-3 provide the parts outside the CDR3, is DAGVTQSPTHLIKTRGQQVTLRCSPKSGHDTVSWYQQALGQGPQFIFQYYEEEERQRGNFPDRFSGHQFPNYSSELNVNALLLGDSALYLCASSRDRGFTDTQYFGPGTRLTVL.

J is TRBJ2-3 and V is TRBV4-1; TRBD1 matches 9 bases. J gave up 5 bases and V 5 bases, and 8 bases lay outside the gene matches. The V gene's germline CDR1 is MGHRA and CDR2 YSYEKL. The length of the CDR3 is 15 residues. CDR3 coding DNA: TGCGCCAGCAGCTCTACAGGGGGCTCGATAGATACGCAGTATTTT. Its protein product is CASSSTGGSIDTQYF.

The genes are TRBV7-2 and TRBJ2-5; 8 bases map to TRBD2. J was trimmed by 2 bases and V by 5 bases; bases with no gene match: 7. There are 15 residues in the CDR3. Germline V lookup: CDR1 SGHTA, CDR2 FQGNSA. The CDR3 here is CASSARTSLQETQYF. The CDR3 DNA is TGTGCCAGCAGCGCCCGGACTAGCCTACAAGAGACCCAGTACTTC.

The chain recombines TRBV4-2 with TRBJ1-4, with 9 bases that match TRBD1. The CDR3 is 16 amino acids. V lost 1 base and J lost 8; bases outside the gene matches: 8. The germline CDR1 and CDR2 sequences are LGHNA and YNFKEQ. The CDR3: CASSQVVGQGDEKLFF. The CDR3 DNA is TGTGCCAGCAGCCAAGTAGTGGGACAGGGAGACGAAAAACTGTTTTTT.

The chain joins TRBV6-6 to TRBJ2-1; D is uncertain. This CDR3 has 15 residues. Deletions cut 4 bases from V and 8 bases from J, with 18 bases between. Looked up from germline, CDR1 is MNHNY and CDR2 is SVGAGI (reference sequence). This CDR3 is CASSWPDRVGDEQFF. The CDR3 DNA reads as TGTGCCAGCAGTTGGCCCGATCGGGTGGGTGATGAGCAGTTCTTC.

V is TRBV23-1 and J is TRBJ2-3; 14 nucleotides agree with TRBD2. TRBV23-1 is recorded as an ORF, its role being uncertain. CDR3 length: 17 amino acids. With 6 bases clipped from V and 0 bases from J, the junction kept 5 bases outside the gene matches. DNA for the CDR3: TGCGCCAGCAGAAGACTAGCGGGAGGGCGTAGCACAGATACGCAGTATTTT. It yields the protein CASRRLAGGRSTDTQYF.

This chain joins TRBV6-5 and TRBJ2-1; 10 bases fit TRBD2. The CDR3 has 15 residues. Germline lookup yields CDR1 MNHEY and CDR2 SVGAGI. V was pared by 5 bases and J by 6 bases, with 7 bases of the junction left unmatched. DNA for the CDR3: TGTGCCAGCAGTGGGACTAGCGTGGATTCCAATGAGCAGTTCTTC. Its translation is CASSGTSVDSNEQFF.